This TCR beta chain was observed in a study of human T cells and chemical hapten exposure. The overall study: Patients, largely female, had alopecia areata, totalis or universalis.

This clonotype was seen a handful of times. Time point: pre-sensitization, week 0. As for treatment: therapeutic diphenylcyclopropenone sensitization with weekly scalp DPC. Individual cDNA molecules in this library carried unique molecular identifiers. MiXCR, run by TCRdb on the RACE reads, gives a single entry per CDR3 protein. Of about 260,000 distinct CDR3 sequences listed, approximately 8.6% are singletons. With 5 bases removed from V and 7 bases from J, the gap between germline ends came to 20 bases. The CDR3 sequence is 16 residues long. Germline values: CDR1 SGHVS, CDR2 FQNEAQ. The gene calls are TRBV7-8 and TRBJ1-4; unclear D gene. The sequence was obtained from a middle-aged woman with alopecia areata. Some clones in this sample may be carry-over from other donors' samples. The source material was whole blood, sampled in connection with sensitization to the hapten diphenylcyclopropenone (DPC). CDR3 sequence (DNA): TGTGCCAGCAGCAGCAGGACCCCGTCCGGACTTGAAAAACTGTTTTTT. Translating gives CASSSRTPSGLEKLFF.